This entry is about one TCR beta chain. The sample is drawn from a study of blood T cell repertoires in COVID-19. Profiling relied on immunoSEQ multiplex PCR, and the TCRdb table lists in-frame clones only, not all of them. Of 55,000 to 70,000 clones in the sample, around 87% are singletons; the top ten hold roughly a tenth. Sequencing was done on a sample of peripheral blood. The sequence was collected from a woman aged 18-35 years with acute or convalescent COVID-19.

CDR3 DNA: TGTGCCAGCAGCGTACGACAGGGGGTCGACTCTGGAAACACCATATATTTT. It is translated as CASSVRQGVDSGNTIYF. The chain uses TRBV11-2 and TRBJ1-3, with TRBD1 matching 9 bases. The junction had 8 bases not matched to a gene; V was cut back by 5 bases and J by 0 bases. Germline CDR1 is SGHAT and CDR2 is FQNNGV. The CDR3 length is 17 residues. Complete variable domain (other parts from reference TRBV11-2 and TRBJ1-3): EAGVAQSPRYKIIEKRQSVAFWCNPISGHATLYWYQQILGQGPKLLIQFQNNGVVDDSQLPKDRFSAERLKGVDSTLKIQPAKLEDSAVYLCASSVRQGVDSGNTIYFGEGSWLTVV.